These T cell receptor beta chains were read from a single sample in a study of blood T cell repertoires in COVID-19. Method: immunoSEQ multiplex PCR; TCRdb's copy keeps in-frame clones and lacks some. The sample holds a few hundred thousand clones, about 84% seen once. The material sequenced was peripheral blood. Source of these receptors: a man aged 80 or over with acute or convalescent COVID-19. Both conserved end residues are part of each CDR3. A D gene is named only where the DNA matches it firmly. For some rows the clone size is stated as once, few or many, or as a class when expanded; others skip it.

DNA,CDR3,D,size,V,J,length
TGTGCCAGCAGGGCCGGGACAGCCACCGGGGAGCTGTTTTTT,CASRAGTATGELFF,TRBD1,once,TRBV6-4,TRBJ2-2,14
TGTGCCAGCAGCCTAAGGAGTACTAGCGGAACCTCCTACAATGAGCAGTTCTTC,CASSLRSTSGTSYNEQFF,TRBD2,-,TRBV11-2,TRBJ2-1,18
TGTGCCAGCACTCTTCCGGGACAGGGGGTGGTTGGTGAAAAACTGTTTTTT,CASTLPGQGVVGEKLFF,TRBD1,-,TRBV28,TRBJ1-4,17
TGTGCCAGTTCTAGTCGGACAGGGCTGACTGAAGCTTTCTTT,CASSSRTGLTEAFF,TRBD1,-,TRBV19,TRBJ1-1,14
TGTGCCAGCAGCCCCCGAGACGTCGGGGGTGAAGCTTTCTTT,CASSPRDVGGEAFF,-,many,TRBV9,TRBJ1-1,14
TGTGCCAGTACCGGGACAGGGGGCTACGAGCAGTACTTC,CASTGTGGYEQYF,TRBD1,-,TRBV19,TRBJ2-7,13
TGTGCCAGCAGCGTACCTCGAGGATTGAACACTGAAGCTTTCTTT,CASSVPRGLNTEAFF,-,-,TRBV14,TRBJ1-1,15
TGTGCCAGCTCTTTTGAGGTTCTTTGGAACACTGAAGCTTTCTTT,CASSFEVLWNTEAFF,-,-,TRBV18,TRBJ1-1,15
TGCGCCAGCACCTCTGGGACAGCTGAAGCTTTCTTT,CASTSGTAEAFF,TRBD1,once,TRBV10-2,TRBJ1-1,12
TGCGCCAGCAGCCAGGGCGTCCCTGAGGGCTTTGGCTACACCTTC,CASSQGVPEGFGYTF,-,-,TRBV4-3,TRBJ1-2,15
TGTGCCAGCAGCTCCAATAGCGGGGGGGCTGCAGATACGCAGTATTTT,CASSSNSGGAADTQYF,TRBD2,-,TRBV7-6,TRBJ2-3,16
TGTGCCAGCAGCTTCGGGACAGACACTGAAGCTTTCTTT,CASSFGTDTEAFF,TRBD1,once,TRBV7-3,TRBJ1-1,13
TGTGCCAGCAGTTACTCGAAAGGGGCATTTGGTTATGGCTACACCTTC,CASSYSKGAFGYGYTF,-,-,TRBV6-2/TRBV6-3,TRBJ1-2,16
TGTGCCAGCAGCCCACGGGGACAGACGTCCTACGAGCAGTACTTC,CASSPRGQTSYEQYF,TRBD1,few,TRBV7-8,TRBJ2-7,15
TGTGCCAGCAGCCCGACAGGGAATACTCAGCCCCAGCATTTT,CASSPTGNTQPQHF,TRBD1,once,TRBV5-8,TRBJ1-5,14
TGTGCCAGCAGCCCGCGCTCCTCAAATCAAGAGACCCAGTACTTC,CASSPRSSNQETQYF,-,-,TRBV7-8,TRBJ2-5,15
TGTGCCAGCCAGGAATCAAATCAGCCCCAGCATTTT,CASQESNQPQHF,-,-,TRBV28,TRBJ1-5,12